This TCR beta chain came from a study of vaccination and CD4 T cells after COVID-19. General study findings and limits: Data came from relatively few convalescent patients and lacked early post-infection timepoints.

This clonotype was picked up a small number of times. Its cognate antigen is unknown. The CDR3 loop spans 14 amino acids. Unmatched junction bases numbered 7, after V lost 6 bases and J lost 5 bases. Germline V gene sequence: CDR1 MNHNS, CDR2 SASEGT. The time point denotes: late sampling 161 to 241 days after vaccination in three convalescent patients. The treatment: roughly 11-day PBMC culture with coronavirus spike peptide pools or control peptides (ViraFEST assay). At days 3 and 7, half the medium was exchanged for fresh IL-2 medium. Sequencing of DNA taken from cultured CD4+ T cells relied on the Oncomine TCR Beta short-read assay. TCRdb ran MiXCR on the PCR reads and lists one entry per CDR3 protein. The table has about 21,000 distinct CDR3 sequences, about half seen once.

Sequenced here: CD4+ T cells from blood, cultured in vitro, sampled about 7 months after SARS-CoV-2 vaccination. The rearrangement uses TRBV6-1 and TRBJ1-1, with TRBD1 matching 9 bases. This clonotype was obtained from a human donor who had recovered from COVID-19. The CDR3 DNA reads as TGTGCCAGCAGGCAGGGACAGGGTGGAACTGAAGCTTTCTTT. Residues: CASRQGQGGTEAFF.